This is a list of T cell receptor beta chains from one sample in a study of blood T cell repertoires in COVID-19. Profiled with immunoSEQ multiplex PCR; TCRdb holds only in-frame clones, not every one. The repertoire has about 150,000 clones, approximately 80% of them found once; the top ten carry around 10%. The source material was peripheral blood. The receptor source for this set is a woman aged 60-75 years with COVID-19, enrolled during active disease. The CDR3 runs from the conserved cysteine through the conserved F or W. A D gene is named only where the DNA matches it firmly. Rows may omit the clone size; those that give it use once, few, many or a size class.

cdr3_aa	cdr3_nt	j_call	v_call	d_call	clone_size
CASSSGDGGNYGYTF	TGTGCCAGCTCATCAGGGGATGGCGGAAACTATGGCTACACCTTC	TRBJ1-2	TRBV18	.	.
CASSLRYPIGTANQPQHF	TGTGCCAGCAGTTTACGCTATCCAATAGGGACAGCGAATCAGCCCCAGCATTTT	TRBJ1-5	TRBV27	TRBD1	.
CASSAVTGNQETQYF	TGTGCCAGCAGCGCGGTGACAGGGAACCAAGAGACCCAGTACTTC	TRBJ2-5	TRBV7-3	TRBD1	.
CASTAGSNQPQHF	TGTGCCAGCACGGCAGGGAGCAATCAGCCCCAGCATTTT	TRBJ1-5	TRBV2	.	.
CASSRAAGGTDTQYF	TGCGCCAGCAGCAGAGCAGCGGGAGGAACAGATACGCAGTATTTT	TRBJ2-3	TRBV5-1	TRBD2	.
CASSLGARNTEAFF	TGTGCCAGCAGCTTAGGGGCGCGGAACACTGAAGCTTTCTTT	TRBJ1-1	TRBV11-2	.	few
CASSLQERTDTQYF	TGCGCCAGCAGCTTGCAAGAGCGCACAGATACGCAGTATTTT	TRBJ2-3	TRBV5-1	.	.
CASSLRAMGLLRSPLHF	TGTGCCAGCAGCTTGCGGGCGATGGGACTTCTTAGATCACCCCTCCACTTT	TRBJ1-6	TRBV5-6	.	.
CASMPGGAKNTEAFF	TGTGCCAGCATGCCTGGGGGGGCGAAGAACACTGAAGCTTTCTTT	TRBJ1-1	TRBV6-5	.	.
CASSLAGTSEKLFF	TGTGCCAGCAGCTTAGCCGGGACAAGCGAAAAACTGTTTTTT	TRBJ1-4	TRBV7-9	.	.
CAISSPGTSGSRTDTQYF	TGTGCCATCAGCTCCCCGGGGACTAGCGGGAGTCGGACAGATACGCAGTATTTT	TRBJ2-3	TRBV10-3	TRBD2	.
CATSDYSGGAKGNEQFF	TGTGCCACCAGTGACTACAGCGGGGGGGCAAAGGGGAATGAGCAGTTCTTC	TRBJ2-1	TRBV24-1	TRBD2	.
CASSLTQGMDYGYTF	TGTGCCAGCAGCTTGACACAGGGCATGGACTATGGCTACACCTTC	TRBJ1-2	TRBV7-8	.	.
CASSINREGGYTF	TGTGCCAGCAGTATAAACAGGGAGGGTGGCTACACCTTC	TRBJ1-2	TRBV6-5	.	.
CASSAQGAGYGYTF	TGTGCCAGTAGTGCACAGGGGGCGGGCTATGGCTACACCTTC	TRBJ1-2	TRBV19	TRBD1	.
CASLPDTSSSYNSPLHF	TGTGCCTCCCTCCCGGACACCTCCAGCTCCTATAATTCACCCCTCCACTTT	TRBJ1-6	TRBV10-3	.	.
CASSLEGNTDTQYF	TGTGCCAGCAGCCTCGAGGGTAACACAGATACGCAGTATTTT	TRBJ2-3	TRBV4-2	.	.
CSVESPRGFSGNTIYF	TGCAGCGTTGAGTCCCCTCGCGGATTCTCTGGAAACACCATATATTTT	TRBJ1-3	TRBV29-1	.	.
CASSPRVGDSGSSGANVLTF	TGTGCCAGCTCCCCGAGAGTGGGGGACTCAGGCTCCTCTGGGGCCAACGTCCTGACTTTC	TRBJ2-6	TRBV18	.	.
CSVEDPGQSNTGELFF	TGCAGCGTTGAAGACCCGGGACAGTCGAACACCGGGGAGCTGTTTTTT	TRBJ2-2	TRBV29-1	TRBD1	.
CASSHRGKHGDTEAFF	TGTGCCAGCTCACACAGGGGTAAGCACGGGGACACTGAAGCTTTCTTT	TRBJ1-1	TRBV18	TRBD1	.
CASGRTGEGEKLFF	TGTGCCAGCGGAAGGACAGGGGAGGGTGAAAAACTGTTTTTT	TRBJ1-4	TRBV6-5	TRBD1	.
CASSSDRGGYTF	TGTGCCAGCAGTTCCGACAGGGGTGGCTACACCTTC	TRBJ1-2	TRBV12-3/TRBV12-4	TRBD1	.
CASTKGTYDEQFF	TGTGCCAGCACCAAAGGGACATACGATGAGCAGTTCTTC	TRBJ2-1	TRBV11-1	.	.
CAISEGREDTQYF	TGTGCCATCAGTGAGGGACGGGAAGATACGCAGTATTTT	TRBJ2-3	TRBV10-3	.	.
CASTTSRGTGISYEQYF	TGCGCCAGTACAACCTCCAGAGGGACAGGGATTTCCTACGAGCAGTACTTC	TRBJ2-7	TRBV10-2	TRBD1	once
CASSRDRRLENTIYF	TGCGCCAGCAGCAGAGACAGAAGACTGGAAAACACCATATATTTT	TRBJ1-3	TRBV5-1	.	.
CASSPDRDGYTF	TGTGCCAGCTCGCCTGACAGGGACGGCTACACCTTC	TRBJ1-2	TRBV18	TRBD1	few
CASSQDRGEAFF	TGTGCCAGCTCACAGGATAGGGGTGAAGCTTTCTTT	TRBJ1-1	TRBV18	.	once
CASRNTVDTEAFF	TGTGCCAGCAGGAATACAGTGGACACTGAAGCTTTCTTT	TRBJ1-1	TRBV6-5	.	.
CASSLVSNRDNSPLHF	TGTGCCAGCAGCTTGGTCTCTAATCGGGATAATTCACCCCTCCACTTT	TRBJ1-6	TRBV5-8	.	.
CASMGGANSYNSPLHF	TGTGCCAGCATGGGCGGGGCAAATTCCTATAATTCACCCCTCCACTTT	TRBJ1-6	TRBV2	.	.
CASSETRGQETQYF	TGTGCCAGCAGTGAAACCAGGGGCCAAGAGACCCAGTACTTC	TRBJ2-5	TRBV2	.	once
CASSPLGRGTEAFF	TGTGCCAGTAGTCCACTGGGCAGGGGCACTGAAGCTTTCTTT	TRBJ1-1	TRBV19	.	.
CASAGQNYEQYF	TGTGCTAGTGCCGGACAGAACTACGAGCAGTACTTC	TRBJ2-7	TRBV12-5	.	.
CASSSPGGIGGETQYF	TGTGCCAGTAGTTCCCCCGGGGGGATAGGTGGAGAGACCCAGTACTTC	TRBJ2-5	TRBV19	TRBD2	.
CASSPEASGYNEQFF	TGTGCCAGCTCACCAGAGGCTAGCGGGTACAATGAGCAGTTCTTC	TRBJ2-1	TRBV18	TRBD2	.
CASSQGSASGGAETQYF	TGTGCCAGCAGCCAAGGATCTGCTAGCGGGGGGGCCGAGACCCAGTACTTC	TRBJ2-5	TRBV3-1/TRBV3-2	TRBD2	.
CASSQEGLTATGELFF	TGCGCCAGCAGCCAAGAAGGACTAACGGCGACCGGGGAGCTGTTTTTT	TRBJ2-2	TRBV4-1	.	.
CASSLPSRHYNEQFF	TGCGCCAGCAGCTTGCCTAGCAGGCACTACAATGAGCAGTTCTTC	TRBJ2-1	TRBV5-1	.	.